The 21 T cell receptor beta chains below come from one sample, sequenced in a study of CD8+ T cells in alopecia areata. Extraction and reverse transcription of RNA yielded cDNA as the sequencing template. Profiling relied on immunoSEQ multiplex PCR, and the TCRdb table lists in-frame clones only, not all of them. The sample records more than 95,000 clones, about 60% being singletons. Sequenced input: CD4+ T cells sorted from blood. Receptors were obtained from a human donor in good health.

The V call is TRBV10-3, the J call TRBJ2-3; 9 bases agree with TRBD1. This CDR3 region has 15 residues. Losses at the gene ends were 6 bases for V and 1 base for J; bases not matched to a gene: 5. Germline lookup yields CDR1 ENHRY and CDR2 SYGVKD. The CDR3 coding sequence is TGTGCCATCAGGGACAGGGGACGGGGCACAGATACGCAGTATTTT. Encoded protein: CAIRDRGRGTDTQYF.

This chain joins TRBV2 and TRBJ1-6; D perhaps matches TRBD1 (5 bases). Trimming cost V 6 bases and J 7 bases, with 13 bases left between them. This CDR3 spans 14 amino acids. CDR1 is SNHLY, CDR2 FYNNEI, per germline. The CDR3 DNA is TGTGCCAGCAGCTTACAGGTGGAGAATTCACCCCTCCACTTT. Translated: CASSLQVENSPLHF. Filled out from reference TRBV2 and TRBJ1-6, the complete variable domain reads EPEVTQTPSHQVTQMGQEVILRCVPISNHLYFYWYRQILGQKVEFLVSFYNNEISEKSEIFDDQFSVERPDGSNFTLKIRSTKLEDSAMYFCASSLQVENSPLHFGNGTRLTVT.

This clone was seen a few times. CDR3 bases: TGTGCCAGCAGCCAAGGACTAGCCCGCGAGCAGTACTTC. Protein product: CASSQGLAREQYF. The chain has TRBV14 and TRBJ2-7, with 7 bases fitting TRBD2. CDR1 SGHDN and CDR2 FVKESK come from the germline V gene. The J segment lost 6 bases and the V segment lost 1 base, leaving 3 bases of the junction unmatched. The CDR3 has 13 amino acids.

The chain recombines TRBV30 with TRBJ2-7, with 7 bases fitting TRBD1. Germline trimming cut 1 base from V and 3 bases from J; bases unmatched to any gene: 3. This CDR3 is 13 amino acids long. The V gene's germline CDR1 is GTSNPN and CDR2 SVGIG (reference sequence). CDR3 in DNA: TGTGCCTGGAGTGGACAGGGCTACTACGAGCAGTACTTC. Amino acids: CAWSGQGYYEQYF.

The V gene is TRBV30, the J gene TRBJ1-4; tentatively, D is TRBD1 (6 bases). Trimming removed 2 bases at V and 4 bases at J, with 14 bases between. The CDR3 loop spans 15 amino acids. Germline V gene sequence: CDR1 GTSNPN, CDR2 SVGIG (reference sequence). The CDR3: CAWSREDSYNEKLFF. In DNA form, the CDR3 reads TGTGCCTGGAGTAGAGAGGACAGCTATAATGAAAAACTGTTTTTT.

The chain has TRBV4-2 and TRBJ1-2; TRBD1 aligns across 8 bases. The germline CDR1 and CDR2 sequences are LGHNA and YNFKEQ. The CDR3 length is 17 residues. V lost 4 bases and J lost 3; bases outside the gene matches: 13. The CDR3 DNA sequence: TGTGCCAGCAGCCGCAAGTTAACCCAGGGGGCAGACTATGGCTACACCTTC. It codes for CASSRKLTQGADYGYTF.

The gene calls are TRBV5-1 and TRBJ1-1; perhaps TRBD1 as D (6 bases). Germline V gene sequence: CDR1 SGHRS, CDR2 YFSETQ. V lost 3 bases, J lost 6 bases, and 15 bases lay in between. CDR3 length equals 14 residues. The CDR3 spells CASSSGQGNSEAFF. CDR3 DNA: TGCGCCAGCAGCTCTGGGCAGGGGAATTCTGAAGCTTTCTTT.

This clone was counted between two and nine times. CDR3: CASSSSTSGTSTDTQYF. CDR3 nucleotide sequence: TGTGCCAGCAGTTCATCCACTAGCGGTACTAGCACAGATACGCAGTATTTT. The chain is built from TRBV2 and TRBJ2-3, with 8 bases identical to TRBD2. Germline loops: CDR1 SNHLY, CDR2 FYNNEI. The trim removed 5 bases at V and 0 bases at J, leaving 10 bases unmatched. This CDR3 has 17 residues.

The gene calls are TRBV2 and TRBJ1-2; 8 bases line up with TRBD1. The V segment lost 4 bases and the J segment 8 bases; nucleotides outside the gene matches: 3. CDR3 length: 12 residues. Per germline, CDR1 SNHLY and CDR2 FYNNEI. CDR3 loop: CASSATGDGYTF. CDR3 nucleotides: TGTGCCAGCAGTGCGACAGGGGACGGCTACACCTTC.

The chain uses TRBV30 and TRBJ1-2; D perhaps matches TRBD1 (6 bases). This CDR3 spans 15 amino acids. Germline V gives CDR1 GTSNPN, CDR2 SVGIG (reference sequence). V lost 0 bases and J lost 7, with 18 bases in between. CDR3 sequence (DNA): TGTGCCTGGAGTGTACAGAGGAAGGGGGGCTTTGGCTACACCTTC. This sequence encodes CAWSVQRKGGFGYTF.

The CDR3 DNA reads as TGTGCCTGGACCCGCGGTGGGGGAGCTTTCTTT. It specifies CAWTRGGGAFF. The chain uses TRBV30 and TRBJ1-1; a weak D match, TRBD1 (5 bases). The germline gives CDR1 GTSNPN, CDR2 SVGIG (reference sequence). This CDR3 is 11 amino acids long. Trimming took off 4 bases at V and 10 bases at J, with 13 bases between the two ends.

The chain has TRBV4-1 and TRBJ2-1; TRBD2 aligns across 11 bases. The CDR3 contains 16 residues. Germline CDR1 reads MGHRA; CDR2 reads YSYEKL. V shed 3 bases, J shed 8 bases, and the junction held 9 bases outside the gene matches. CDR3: CASSHLWASGGYEQFF. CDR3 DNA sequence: TGCGCCAGCAGCCACCTCTGGGCTAGCGGGGGGTATGAGCAGTTCTTC.

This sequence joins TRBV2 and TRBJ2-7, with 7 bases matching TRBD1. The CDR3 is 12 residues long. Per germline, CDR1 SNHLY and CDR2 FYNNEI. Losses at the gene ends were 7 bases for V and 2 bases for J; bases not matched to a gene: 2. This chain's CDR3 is CASKRGPYEQYF. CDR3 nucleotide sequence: TGTGCCAGCAAAAGGGGGCCCTACGAGCAGTACTTC.

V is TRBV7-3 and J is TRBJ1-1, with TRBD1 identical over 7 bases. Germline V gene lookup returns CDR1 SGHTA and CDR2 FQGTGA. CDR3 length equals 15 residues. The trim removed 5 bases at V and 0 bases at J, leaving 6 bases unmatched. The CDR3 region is CASSPGQLMNTEAFF. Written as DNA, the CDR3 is TGTGCCAGCAGCCCGGGACAGCTAATGAACACTGAAGCTTTCTTT.

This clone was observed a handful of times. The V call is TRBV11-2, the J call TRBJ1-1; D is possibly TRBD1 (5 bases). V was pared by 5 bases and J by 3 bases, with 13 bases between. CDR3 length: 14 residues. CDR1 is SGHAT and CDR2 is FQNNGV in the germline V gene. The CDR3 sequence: CASSRRMGDTEAFF. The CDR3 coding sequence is TGTGCCAGCAGCCGAAGAATGGGGGACACTGAAGCTTTCTTT. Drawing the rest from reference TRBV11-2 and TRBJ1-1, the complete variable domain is EAGVAQSPRYKIIEKRQSVAFWCNPISGHATLYWYQQILGQGPKLLIQFQNNGVVDDSQLPKDRFSAERLKGVDSTLKIQPAKLEDSAVYLCASSRRMGDTEAFFGQGTRLTVV.

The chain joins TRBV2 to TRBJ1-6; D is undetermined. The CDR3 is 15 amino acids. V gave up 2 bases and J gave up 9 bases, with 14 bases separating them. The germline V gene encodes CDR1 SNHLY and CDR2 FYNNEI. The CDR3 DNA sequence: TGTGCCAGCAGTGAATTGGGCAGATCGGGTTCACCCCTCCACTTT. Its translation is CASSELGRSGSPLHF.

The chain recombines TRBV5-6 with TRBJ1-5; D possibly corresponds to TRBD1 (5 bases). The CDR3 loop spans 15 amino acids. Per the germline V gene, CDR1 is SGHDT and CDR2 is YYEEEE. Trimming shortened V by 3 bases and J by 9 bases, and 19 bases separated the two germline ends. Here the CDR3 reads CASSSSGTVISPQHF. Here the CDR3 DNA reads TGTGCCAGCAGCTCCTCCGGGACGGTCATTTCGCCCCAGCATTTT.

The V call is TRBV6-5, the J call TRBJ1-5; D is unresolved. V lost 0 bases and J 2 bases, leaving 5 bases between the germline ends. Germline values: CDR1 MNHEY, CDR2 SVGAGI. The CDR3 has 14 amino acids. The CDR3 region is CASSYSGRNQPQHF. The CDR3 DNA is TGTGCCAGCAGTTACTCAGGTCGCAATCAGCCCCAGCATTTT.

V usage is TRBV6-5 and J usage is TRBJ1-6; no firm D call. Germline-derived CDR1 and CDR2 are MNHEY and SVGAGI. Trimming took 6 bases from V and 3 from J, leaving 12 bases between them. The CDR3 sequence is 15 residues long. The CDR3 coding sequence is TGTGCCAGCAGGACCAATAAGGACTATAATTCACCCCTCCACTTT. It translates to CASRTNKDYNSPLHF.

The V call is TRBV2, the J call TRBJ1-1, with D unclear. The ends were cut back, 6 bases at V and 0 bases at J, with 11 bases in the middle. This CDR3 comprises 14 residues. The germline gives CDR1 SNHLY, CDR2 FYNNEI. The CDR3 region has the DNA TGTGCCAGCAGAAGGACCTTATTGAACACTGAAGCTTTCTTT. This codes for CASRRTLLNTEAFF.

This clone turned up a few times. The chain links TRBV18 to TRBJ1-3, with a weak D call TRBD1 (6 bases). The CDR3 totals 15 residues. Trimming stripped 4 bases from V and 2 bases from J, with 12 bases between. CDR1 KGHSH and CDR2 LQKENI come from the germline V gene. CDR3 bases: TGTGCCAGCTCACTTGGACAGAACCCTGGAAACACCATATATTTT. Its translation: CASSLGQNPGNTIYF.